This is a list of T cell receptor beta chains from one sample in a study of cytomegalovirus exposure and HLA in healthy donors. Only in-frame clones appear in the TCRdb table, and some are missing; sequencing was by immunoSEQ multiplex PCR. This table has over 35,000 clones, 60% to 70% appearing once. Source material: PBMCs. The source is a man in his forties in good health and CMV-seronegative. Both conserved end residues are part of each CDR3. D genes are given only for firm matches. Not every row has a clone size; where given, it reads once, few, many or a size class.

D gene	V gene	clone size	J gene	CDR3 protein	CDR3 DNA
.	TRBV19	.	TRBJ1-1	CASSAGTSTEAFF	TGTGCCAGTAGTGCCGGGACAAGCACTGAAGCTTTCTTT
.	TRBV30	few	TRBJ1-1	CAWSVQGPTEAFF	TGTGCCTGGAGTGTACAGGGCCCCACTGAAGCTTTCTTT
.	TRBV5-4	.	TRBJ2-3	CASSSQVGDTQYF	TGTGCCAGCAGCTCCCAGGTGGGAGATACGCAGTATTTT
TRBD1	TRBV6-1	.	TRBJ1-1	CASSETGADTEAFF	TGTGCCAGCAGTGAAACAGGGGCCGACACTGAAGCTTTCTTT
.	TRBV7-9	.	TRBJ2-5	CASSSGGETQYF	TGTGCCAGCAGCTCCGGGGGAGAGACCCAGTACTTC
.	TRBV20-1	.	TRBJ2-5	CSARPEETQYF	TGCAGTGCTAGGCCGGAAGAGACCCAGTACTTC
.	TRBV5-4	.	TRBJ1-3	CASSGGTGSGNTIYF	TGTGCCAGCAGCGGCGGGACCGGCTCTGGAAACACCATATATTTT
TRBD1	TRBV30	.	TRBJ1-6	CAWGDSPSSNSPLHF	TGTGCCTGGGGGGACAGTCCCTCCTCAAATTCACCCCTCCACTTT
.	TRBV6-5	.	TRBJ2-7	CASSPTGYEQYF	TGTGCCAGCAGTCCGACAGGCTACGAGCAGTACTTC
TRBD2	TRBV7-3	few	TRBJ2-1	CASSPTSGYYNEQFF	TGTGCCAGCAGCCCGACTAGCGGGTACTACAATGAGCAGTTCTTC
TRBD1	TRBV19	.	TRBJ2-1	CASSIGTGRYNEQFF	TGTGCCAGTAGTATCGGGACAGGGAGGTACAATGAGCAGTTCTTC
.	TRBV11-2	.	TRBJ1-6	CASSQRSSYNSPLHF	TGTGCCAGCAGCCAACGGAGCTCCTATAATTCACCCCTCCACTTT
TRBD1	TRBV7-9	.	TRBJ1-2	CASSPPETGGRYGYTF	TGTGCCAGCAGCCCACCGGAGACAGGGGGCCGGTATGGCTACACCTTC
.	TRBV7-2	.	TRBJ2-3	CASSPRAFWGDRVTDTQYF	TGTGCCAGCAGCCCAAGGGCTTTCTGGGGGGACCGGGTCACAGATACGCAGTATTTT
TRBD1	TRBV9	once	TRBJ1-2	CASSVGTGTGKGYTF	TGTGCCAGCAGCGTAGGAACCGGGACAGGGAAAGGCTACACCTTC
TRBD2	TRBV7-2	.	TRBJ2-5	CASSSYSSGGAETQYF	TGTGCCAGCAGCTCATACTCCAGCGGGGGGGCAGAGACCCAGTACTTC
.	TRBV29-1	.	TRBJ1-1	CSVVAPMDTEAFF	TGCAGCGTTGTTGCGCCCATGGACACTGAAGCTTTCTTT
.	TRBV6-4	few	TRBJ2-3	CASSDTSTDTQYF	TGTGCCAGCAGTGACACTAGCACAGATACGCAGTATTTT
TRBD2	TRBV6-1	few	TRBJ2-2	CASSGLAGNTGELFF	TGTGCCAGCAGTGGACTAGCGGGGAACACCGGGGAGCTGTTTTTT
TRBD1	TRBV30	few	TRBJ1-5	CAWSDRTGDYSNQPQHF	TGTGCCTGGAGCGATAGGACAGGAGATTATAGCAATCAGCCCCAGCATTTT
TRBD1	TRBV7-9	.	TRBJ1-5	CASSFGWARGRSNQPQHF	TGTGCCAGCAGCTTTGGATGGGCCAGGGGGAGGAGCAATCAGCCCCAGCATTTT
.	TRBV28	.	TRBJ2-5	CASSHTRTVTQETQYF	TGTGCCAGCAGCCATACCCGGACAGTTACCCAAGAGACCCAGTACTTC
.	TRBV6-6	.	TRBJ2-2	CASSYSQGTGELFF	TGTGCCAGCAGTTACAGTCAGGGCACCGGGGAGCTGTTTTTT
.	TRBV7-8	.	TRBJ2-5	CASRLGGVGRDQETQYF	TGTGCCAGCAGATTAGGGGGTGTTGGCAGGGACCAAGAGACCCAGTACTTC
.	TRBV4-3	.	TRBJ1-1	CASSPHIHMNTEAFF	TGCGCCAGCAGCCCTCACATACACATGAACACTGAAGCTTTCTTT
TRBD1	TRBV2	.	TRBJ2-7	CASRGPGQGSYEQYF	TGTGCCAGCAGGGGACCGGGACAGGGGTCCTACGAGCAGTACTTC